What follows are 27 T cell receptor beta chains derived from one specimen sequenced in a study of T-cell memory formation after mild COVID-19. TCRdb reprocessed the 5' RACE reads via MiXCR and lists one record per CDR3 protein. The sample shows about 420,000 distinct CDR3 sequences, less than 25% of them seen only once. Sequencing input: PBMCs or a T cell subset sorted from them (not recorded which). All receptors derive from an adult woman who had mild COVID-19 (a few samples of this study predate the infection). Cell type and time point are not known.

This chain uses TRBV19 with TRBJ2-1; 12 bases fit TRBD2. In germline, CDR1 is LNHDA, CDR2 SQIVND (reference sequence). There are 17 residues in the CDR3. V lost 3 bases and J lost 3; bases outside the gene matches: 6. The CDR3 region has the DNA TGTGCCAGTAGTATCAGGCTAGCGGGAGGGCTCTACAATGAGCAGTTCTTC. Amino acids: CASSIRLAGGLYNEQFF.

There are a few counts of this clonotype. J is TRBJ2-5 and V is TRBV4-2; 9 bases agree with TRBD2. The V gene end was trimmed by 0 bases and the J gene end by 4 bases; junction bases not matched to a gene: 3. The CDR3 contains 15 residues. From germline, CDR1 is LGHNA and CDR2 YNFKEQ. CDR3 nucleotides: TGTGCCAGCAGCCAAGATAGCGGGGGCCCAGAGACCCAGTACTTC. It yields the protein CASSQDSGGPETQYF.

CDR3 sequence (DNA): TGTGCCAGCAGCCCGATCGGGGTCTTGAACACCGGGGAGCTGTTTTTT. It specifies CASSPIGVLNTGELFF. This sequence joins TRBV14 and TRBJ2-2; perhaps TRBD2 as D (5 bases). Germline V gene data show CDR1 as SGHDN and CDR2 as FVKESK. This CDR3 has 16 amino acids. V lost 4 bases, J lost 1 base, and 13 bases lay in between. Full variable domain (missing parts from reference TRBV14 and TRBJ2-2): EAGVTQFPSHSVIEKGQTVTLRCDPISGHDNLYWYRRVMGKEIKFLLHFVKESKQDESGMPNNRFLAERTGGTYSTLKVQPAELEDSGVYFCASSPIGVLNTGELFFGEGSRLTVL.

This clonotype was found a few times. V gene TRBV6-6 combines with J gene TRBJ1-5, with 8 bases aligning to TRBD1. The CDR3 spans 13 residues. Germline trimming cut 6 bases from V and 4 bases from J; bases unmatched to any gene: 2. Germline loops: CDR1 MNHNY, CDR2 SVGAGI (reference sequence). In DNA form, the CDR3 reads TGTGCCAGCAGCGACAGGGGAAATCAGCCCCAGCATTTT. Its protein is CASSDRGNQPQHF.

The rearrangement uses TRBV7-2 and TRBJ2-1; 12 nucleotides match TRBD2. Trimming took 4 bases from V and 8 from J; bases not matched to a gene: 3. CDR1 is SGHTA and CDR2 is FQGNSA in the germline V gene. The CDR3 has 14 residues. DNA of the CDR3: TGTGCCAGCAGCTGGACTAGCGGGAACTATGAGCAGTTCTTC. Its protein product is CASSWTSGNYEQFF.

The V gene is TRBV5-1, the J gene TRBJ2-7; D may be TRBD1 (6 bases). V was trimmed by 4 bases and J by 3 bases, leaving 17 bases between them. Germline assignment: CDR1 SGHRS and CDR2 YFSETQ. The CDR3 covers 15 residues. The CDR3 loop is CASSLTAGQLYEQYF. CDR3 DNA: TGCGCCAGCAGCCTGACGGCTGGACAGCTCTACGAGCAGTACTTC.

V gene TRBV9 combines with J gene TRBJ2-4; 7 bases line up with TRBD2. The V segment lost 3 bases and the J segment 3 bases; nucleotides outside the gene matches: 6. Germline V CDR1 and CDR2: SGDLS, YYNGEE. This CDR3 is 15 amino acids long. The DNA for the CDR3 is TGTGCCAGCAGCGAAGACGGGGAGGGCAAAAACATTCAGTACTTC. Translation gives CASSEDGEGKNIQYF.

This clonotype was recorded at least ten times. The chain is built from TRBV7-2 and TRBJ2-5, with 8 bases aligning to TRBD2. The J segment lost 4 bases and the V segment lost 1 base, leaving 5 bases of the junction unmatched. CDR1 and CDR2 from the germline V gene are SGHTA and FQGNSA. CDR3 length equals 15 residues. CDR3 region: CASSLGRGETETQYF. The CDR3 DNA is TGTGCCAGCAGCTTAGGGCGGGGGGAAACAGAGACCCAGTACTTC.

This clonotype was counted a few times. The chain joins TRBV7-9 to TRBJ1-1, with a tentative D call TRBD1 (5 bases). Trimming removed 1 base from V and 0 bases from J, with 12 bases in between. Germline V gene data show CDR1 as SEHNR and CDR2 as FQNEAQ (reference sequence). This CDR3 is built from 16 residues. CDR3: CASSLGGVLMNTEAFF. CDR3 coding DNA: TGTGCCAGCAGCTTAGGGGGGGTCCTAATGAACACTGAAGCTTTCTTT.

This chain joins TRBV11-3 and TRBJ2-5; 7 bases align to TRBD1. The length of the CDR3 is 15 residues. CDR1 is SGHNT and CDR2 is YENEEA in the germline V gene. The junction had 11 bases not matched to a gene; V was cut back by 5 bases and J by 5 bases. The CDR3 is CASSERGQYQETQYF. The CDR3 DNA reads as TGTGCCAGCAGCGAACGGGGACAGTATCAGGAGACCCAGTACTTC.

The genes are TRBV7-2 and TRBJ2-3; D call uncertain. Germline CDR1 and CDR2: SGHTA and FQGNSA. Trimming left V 5 bases short and J 5 bases short, with 8 bases between. The CDR3 runs to 12 residues. DNA for the CDR3: TGTGCCAGCAGCCCACAGATAGATACGCAGTATTTT. As protein: CASSPQIDTQYF.

In this sample, this clonotype turned up a few times. The rearrangement links TRBV12-3 or TRBV12-4 to TRBJ2-3; no clear D. The CDR3 has 11 residues. Trimming cost V 1 base and J 8 bases, with 4 bases left between them. CDR3 DNA sequence: TGTGCCAGCAGTTTAGGACCTACGCAGTATTTT. This gives the protein CASSLGPTQYF.

The chain couples TRBV6-6 to TRBJ2-7; D may be TRBD1 (7 bases). The CDR3 has 15 residues. Germline CDR1 reads MNHNY; CDR2 reads SVGAGI (reference sequence). V was pared by 2 bases and J by 3 bases, with 14 bases between. CDR3 protein: CASSYGGAGGYEQYF. CDR3 DNA: TGTGCCAGCAGTTACGGAGGGGCAGGGGGCTACGAGCAGTACTTC.

This rearrangement joins TRBV24-1 to TRBJ2-7, with TRBD1 identical over 11 bases. The germline CDR1 and CDR2 sequences are KGHDR and SFDVKD. The V and J ends lost 7 bases and 6 bases, in that order; junction bases with no gene match: 7. This CDR3 is built from 14 residues. CDR3 sequence reads: CATSPGDRGSEQYF. DNA of the CDR3: TGTGCCACCAGCCCCGGGGACAGGGGGTCCGAGCAGTACTTC.

The chain joins TRBV7-2 to TRBJ2-3; D is undetermined. The CDR3 covers 15 residues. V gave up 1 base and J gave up 2 bases, with 10 bases separating them. CDR1 SGHTA and CDR2 FQGNSA come from the germline V gene. The CDR3 nucleotides are TGTGCCAGCAGCTTAGGAGAGCGAGCCACAGATACGCAGTATTTT. It is translated as CASSLGERATDTQYF.

This clonotype occurred a few times. V and J are TRBV5-6 and TRBJ2-5, with a weak D call TRBD2 (6 bases). The CDR3 length is 15 residues. V was trimmed by 2 bases and J by 2 bases, leaving 13 bases between them. Looked up from germline, CDR1 is SGHDT and CDR2 is YYEEEE. CDR3 bases: TGTGCCAGCAGCTTCCGCCCGGGACTTCAAGAGACCCAGTACTTC. This sequence encodes CASSFRPGLQETQYF.

The V call is TRBV24-1, the J call TRBJ2-3; no definite D call. The CDR3 covers 13 residues. The germline V and J ends were trimmed by 9 bases and 9 bases, with 18 bases remaining between them. CDR1 is KGHDR and CDR2 is SFDVKD in the germline V gene. The CDR3 region has the DNA TGTGCCACCGTGTCGAAGGAAGGGCGAACGCAGTATTTT. It translates to CATVSKEGRTQYF.

The genes are TRBV6-2 or TRBV6-3 and TRBJ2-3, with 12 bases matching TRBD2. With 6 bases clipped from V and 5 bases from J, the junction kept 3 bases outside the gene matches. This CDR3 is built from 14 residues. Per the germline V gene, CDR1 is MNHEY and CDR2 is SVGEGT. CDR3 residues: CASRPSGRVDTQYF. The CDR3 DNA sequence: TGTGCCAGCAGGCCTAGCGGGAGGGTAGATACGCAGTATTTT.

The genes are TRBV5-5 and TRBJ1-5; D perhaps matches TRBD1 (5 bases). There are 16 residues in the CDR3. Germline CDR1 SGHKS, CDR2 YYEKEE (reference sequence). The V and J ends lost 0 bases and 4 bases respectively, with 14 bases between them. Here the CDR3 DNA reads TGTGCCAGCAGCTTGGTTCTTGGGCAGGGAAATCAGCCCCAGCATTTT. The encoded protein is CASSLVLGQGNQPQHF.

This CDR3 is CSARTGLAGVTGELFF. The CDR3 region has the DNA TGCAGTGCTAGAACCGGACTAGCGGGAGTCACCGGGGAGCTGTTTTTT. V gene TRBV20-1 combines with J gene TRBJ2-2; 13 bases match TRBD2. Germline V gives CDR1 DFQATT, CDR2 SNEGSKA (reference sequence). Trimming cost V 2 bases and J 4 bases; bases outside gene matches: 4. The CDR3 contains 16 residues.

J is TRBJ2-3 and V is TRBV6-7, with D unresolved. TRBV6-7 is flagged as an ORF with uncertain function. With 2 bases removed from V and 9 bases from J, the gap between germline ends came to 18 bases. The CDR3 runs to 15 residues. CDR3 DNA sequence: TGTGCCAGCAGTTACCTGGGTTTTCCCGTGAGGACGCAGTATTTT. It specifies CASSYLGFPVRTQYF.

The chain uses TRBV7-2 and TRBJ2-1, with D possibly matching TRBD2 (5 bases). V was pared by 4 bases and J by 3 bases, with 10 bases between. CDR3 size: 14 residues. Germline V gene sequence: CDR1 SGHTA, CDR2 FQGNSA. The CDR3 sequence is CASSSTGIYNEQFF. CDR3 DNA: TGTGCCAGCAGCTCCACCGGGATCTACAATGAGCAGTTCTTC.

V gene TRBV7-2 combines with J gene TRBJ1-3; D may be TRBD1 (6 bases). The germline V and J ends were trimmed by 6 bases and 2 bases, with 23 bases remaining between them. This CDR3 contains 18 residues. Germline-derived CDR1 and CDR2 are SGHTA and FQGNSA. CDR3: CASSKVGGHPLAGNTIYF. For the CDR3, the DNA is TGTGCCAGCAGTAAAGTGGGGGGACACCCCCTCGCTGGAAACACCATATATTTT.

The chain recombines TRBV27 with TRBJ1-4; D might be TRBD1 (5 bases). Trimming removed 0 bases at V and 8 bases at J, with 10 bases between. CDR1 and CDR2 (germline): MNHEY, SMNVEV (reference sequence). This CDR3 region has 14 residues. The CDR3 spells CASSLSGVQEKLFF. The CDR3, as DNA: TGTGCCAGCAGTTTATCGGGGGTCCAGGAAAAACTGTTTTTT. The full variable domain, completed using reference TRBV27 and TRBJ1-4, is EAQVTQNPRYLITVTGKKLTVTCSQNMNHEYMSWYRQDPGLGLRQIYYSMNVEVTDKGDVPEGYKVSRKEKRNFPLILESPSPNQTSLYFCASSLSGVQEKLFFGSGTQLSVL.

This clonotype was found a few times. The genes are TRBV29-1 and TRBJ2-2; D may be TRBD2 (7 bases). CDR3 size: 18 residues. CDR1 and CDR2 from the germline V gene are SQVTM and ANQGSEA. V dropped 4 bases and J dropped 1 base, with 22 bases sitting between them. The chain's CDR3 is CSVGAGATPYLNTGELFF. CDR3 bases: TGCAGCGTTGGTGCGGGGGCCACCCCTTATTTGAACACCGGGGAGCTGTTTTTT.

A few counts support this clonotype. V and J are TRBV3-1 and TRBJ2-1; 10 bases match TRBD1. Germline CDR1 and CDR2: LGHDT and YNNKEL (reference sequence). The CDR3 runs 14 residues. V lost 4 bases to trimming and J lost 9 bases; unmatched junction nucleotides: 6. Here the CDR3 DNA reads TGTGCCAGCAGCCCATCCTGGACAGGGGGTGAGCAGTTCTTC. As protein: CASSPSWTGGEQFF.

The chain is built from TRBV19 and TRBJ1-2, with D hard to call. Germline V gene sequence: CDR1 LNHDA, CDR2 SQIVND (reference sequence). V lost 5 bases and J lost 1, with 8 bases in between. This CDR3 is 13 amino acids long. CDR3 region: CASSPQNNYGYTF. Written as DNA, the CDR3 is TGTGCCAGTAGTCCCCAGAATAACTATGGCTACACCTTC.